These 10 T cell receptor beta chains were sequenced from one sample in a study of T cells in Graves' hyperthyroidism and ophthalmopathy. RNA transcripts provided the source from which TCR beta CDR3 regions were amplified. The HTBI primer set was used in a first-round RT-PCR of the TCR CDR3. In TCRdb, the multiplex PCR reads were re-called with MiXCR into one record per CDR3 protein. The sample includes around 530,000 distinct CDR3 sequences, about a sixth of them seen just once. Sequencing was performed on blood. These receptors all come from a woman in her late teens or twenties with Graves' ophthalmopathy.

This clonotype was seen only a few times. It may be a read error: a sequence one base away is much more abundant. This chain uses TRBV20-1 with TRBJ2-7, with 7 positions matching TRBD1. V lost 5 bases, J lost 0 bases, and 1 base stayed unmatched. This CDR3 has 12 amino acids. Germline V gives CDR1 DFQATT, CDR2 SNEGSKA (reference sequence). Written as DNA, the CDR3 is TGCAGTGCTGGGGACAGCTCCTACGAGCAGTACTTC. It is translated as CSAGDSSYEQYF.

This clonotype has at least ten counts. The V call is TRBV27, the J call TRBJ1-4; D is unresolved. CDR3 length: 14 amino acids. Germline V lookup: CDR1 MNHEY, CDR2 SMNVEV (reference sequence). V shed 6 bases and J shed 3 bases, with 11 bases lying between them. In DNA form, the CDR3 reads TGTGCCAGCAGGAGGACGGTCTCTAATGAAAAACTGTTTTTT. It is translated as CASRRTVSNEKLFF.

The table lists this clonotype with many counts. The chain carries TRBV28 and TRBJ2-7, with 8 bases lining up with TRBD1. The J segment lost 3 bases and the V segment lost 11 bases, leaving 12 bases of the junction unmatched. CDR3 length: 14 residues. CDR1 and CDR2 from the germline V gene are MDHEN and SYDVKM. The CDR3 is CAVSSTGDVYEQYF. The CDR3 region has the DNA TGTGCCGTCTCCTCGACAGGGGATGTCTACGAGCAGTACTTC.

This clonotype is termed medium-sized (0.01 to 0.1%). The rearrangement links TRBV20-1 to TRBJ2-3, with 7 bases matching TRBD2. The germline V gene encodes CDR1 DFQATT and CDR2 SNEGSKA (reference sequence). V gave up 4 bases and J gave up 0 bases; unmatched junction bases: 7. CDR3 size: 15 residues. The CDR3 DNA reads as TGCAGTGCTACTTCTACGGGGGGTAGCACAGATACGCAGTATTTT. Protein product: CSATSTGGSTDTQYF.

This chain joins TRBV12-3 or TRBV12-4 and TRBJ1-6, with 7 bases that match TRBD1. After removal of 3 bases from V and 4 bases from J, the junction contained 3 bases not matched to a gene. This CDR3 is built from 15 residues. The CDR3 is CASSFGQAYNSPLHF. The DNA of the CDR3 is TGTGCCAGCAGTTTCGGACAGGCGTATAATTCACCCCTCCACTTT.

This clonotype appeared a few times. The V call is TRBV27, the J call TRBJ1-6; D is ambiguous. This CDR3 contains 16 residues. Germline V CDR1 and CDR2: MNHEY, SMNVEV (reference sequence). V lost 6 bases and J lost 2, with 14 bases in between. The CDR3 reads CASSPREGTYNSPLHF. For the CDR3, the DNA is TGTGCCAGCAGCCCCCGGGAGGGAACCTATAATTCACCCCTCCACTTT.

A remark on this clonotype: This may come from a read error, since a much larger clone is one base off. The chain uses TRBV12-3 or TRBV12-4 and TRBJ1-2, with 7 bases fitting TRBD1. The CDR3 runs 15 residues. The ends lost 3 bases at V and 2 bases at J; junction bases unmatched: 6. The CDR3 reads CASSLGQSWNYGYTF. CDR3 coding DNA: TGTGCCAGCAGTTTGGGACAGAGTTGGAACTATGGCTACACCTTC.

The chain joins TRBV7-9 to TRBJ2-3; D perhaps matches TRBD2 (5 bases). Trimming took 1 base from V and 3 from J, leaving 20 bases between them. CDR3 length equals 18 residues. The germline CDR1 and CDR2 sequences are SEHNR and FQNEAQ (reference sequence). In DNA, the CDR3 is TGTGCCAGCAGCTTAGAGTTATTAGGGAGTTACCCTACAGATACGCAGTATTTT. Residues: CASSLELLGSYPTDTQYF.

Concerning this clonotype itself: A read error is possible here, since a much larger clone lies one base away. The chain employs TRBV2 and TRBJ1-1; 8 nucleotides align to TRBD1. The CDR3 sequence is 14 residues long. Germline lookup yields CDR1 SNHLY and CDR2 FYNNEI. The trim removed 6 bases at V and 4 bases at J, leaving 7 bases unmatched. CDR3 bases: TGTGCCAGCAGGACTCAGGGGGCCCTCACTGAAGCTTTCTTT. Translated, it gives CASRTQGALTEAFF.

A note on this clonotype: Being one base from a much bigger clone, this may be a read error. The J gene is TRBJ1-3, the V gene TRBV11-2; D unresolved. Per the germline V gene, CDR1 is SGHAT and CDR2 is FQNNGV. This CDR3 comprises 14 residues. CDR3: CASSLVSSGDTIYF. DNA of the CDR3: TGTGCCAGCAGCTTAGTTTCCTCTGGAGACACCATATATTTT.